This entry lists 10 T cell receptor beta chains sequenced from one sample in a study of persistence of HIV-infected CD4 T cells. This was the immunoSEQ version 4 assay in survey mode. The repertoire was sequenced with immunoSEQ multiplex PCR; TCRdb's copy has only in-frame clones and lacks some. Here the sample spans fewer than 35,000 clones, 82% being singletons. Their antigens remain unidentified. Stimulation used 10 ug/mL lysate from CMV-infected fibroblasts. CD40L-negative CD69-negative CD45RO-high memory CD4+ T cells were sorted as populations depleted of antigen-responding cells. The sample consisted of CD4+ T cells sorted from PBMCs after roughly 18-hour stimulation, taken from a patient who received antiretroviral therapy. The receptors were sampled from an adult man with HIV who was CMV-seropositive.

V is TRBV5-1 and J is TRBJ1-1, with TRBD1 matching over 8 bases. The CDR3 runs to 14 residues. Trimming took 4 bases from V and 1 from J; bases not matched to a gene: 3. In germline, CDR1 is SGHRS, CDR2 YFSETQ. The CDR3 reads CASSLGTGNTEAFF. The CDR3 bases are TGCGCCAGCAGCCTAGGGACAGGGAACACTGAAGCTTTCTTT.

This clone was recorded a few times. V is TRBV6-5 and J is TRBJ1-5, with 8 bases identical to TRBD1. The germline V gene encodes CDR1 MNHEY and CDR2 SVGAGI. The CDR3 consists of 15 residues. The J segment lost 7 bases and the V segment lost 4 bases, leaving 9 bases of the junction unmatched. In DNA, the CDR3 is TGTGCCAGCAGTTGCCAGACAGGGGTGCGGCAGCCCCAGCATTTT. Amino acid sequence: CASSCQTGVRQPQHF.

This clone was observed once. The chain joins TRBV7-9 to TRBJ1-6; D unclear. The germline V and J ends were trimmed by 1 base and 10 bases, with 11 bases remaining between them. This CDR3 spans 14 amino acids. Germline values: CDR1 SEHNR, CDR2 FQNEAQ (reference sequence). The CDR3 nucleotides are TGTGCCAGCAGCTTAGTACATTTCGGGTCACCCCTCCACTTT. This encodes CASSLVHFGSPLHF.

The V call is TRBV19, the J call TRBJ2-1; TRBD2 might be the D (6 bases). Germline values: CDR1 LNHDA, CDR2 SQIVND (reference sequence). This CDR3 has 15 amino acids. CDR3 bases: TGTGACCTATCCTTAGGGGACTCCTGGGCCAATGAGCAGTTCTTC. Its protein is CDLSLGDSWANEQFF. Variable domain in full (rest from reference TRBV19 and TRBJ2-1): DGGITQSPKYLFRKEGQNVTLSCEQNLNHDAMYWYRQDPGQGLRLIYYSQIVNDFQKGDIAEGYSVSREKKESFPLTVTSAQKNPTAFYLCDLSLGDSWANEQFFGPGTRLTVL.

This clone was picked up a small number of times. CDR3: CASSRSAGATGELFF. The CDR3 DNA reads as TGTGCCAGTAGTAGATCGGCGGGGGCCACCGGGGAGCTGTTTTTT. This chain links TRBV19 with TRBJ2-2; D perhaps matches TRBD2 (7 bases). From germline, CDR1 is LNHDA and CDR2 SQIVND (reference sequence). The ends were cut back, 4 bases at V and 4 bases at J, with 13 bases in the middle. The CDR3 is 15 amino acids.

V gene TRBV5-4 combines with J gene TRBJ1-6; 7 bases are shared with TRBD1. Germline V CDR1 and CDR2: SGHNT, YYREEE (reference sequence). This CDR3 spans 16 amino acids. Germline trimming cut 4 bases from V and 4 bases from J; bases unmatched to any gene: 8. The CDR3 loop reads CASSTGAFAYNSPLHF. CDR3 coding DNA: TGTGCCAGCAGCACAGGGGCCTTCGCTTATAATTCACCCCTCCACTTT.

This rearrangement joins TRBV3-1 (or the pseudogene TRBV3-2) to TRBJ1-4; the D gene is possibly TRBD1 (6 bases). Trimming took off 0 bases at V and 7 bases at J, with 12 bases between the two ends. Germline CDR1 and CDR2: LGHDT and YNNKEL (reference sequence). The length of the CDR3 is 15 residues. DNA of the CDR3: TGTGCCAGCAGCCAAGAATGGGGGGCGTTTGAAAAACTGTTTTTT. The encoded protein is CASSQEWGAFEKLFF.

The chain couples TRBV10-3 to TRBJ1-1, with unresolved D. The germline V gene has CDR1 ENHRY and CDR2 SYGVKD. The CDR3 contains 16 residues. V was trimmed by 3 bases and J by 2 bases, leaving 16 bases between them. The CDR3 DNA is TGTGCCATCAGTGATTATCCGGACTGGGGAAACACTGAAGCTTTCTTT. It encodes CAISDYPDWGNTEAFF.

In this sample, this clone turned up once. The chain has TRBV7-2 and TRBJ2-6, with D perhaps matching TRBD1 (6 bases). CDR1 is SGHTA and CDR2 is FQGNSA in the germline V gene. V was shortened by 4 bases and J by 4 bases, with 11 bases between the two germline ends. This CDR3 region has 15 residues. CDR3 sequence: CASSSRGPGANVLTF. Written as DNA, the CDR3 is TGTGCCAGCAGCTCCAGGGGCCCCGGGGCCAACGTCCTGACTTTC.

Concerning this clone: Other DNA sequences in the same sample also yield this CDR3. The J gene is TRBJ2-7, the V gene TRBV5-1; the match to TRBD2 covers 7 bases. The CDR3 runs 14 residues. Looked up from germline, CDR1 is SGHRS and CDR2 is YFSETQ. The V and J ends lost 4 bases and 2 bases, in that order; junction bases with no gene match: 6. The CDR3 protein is CASSRVGGAYEQYF. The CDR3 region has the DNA TGCGCCAGCAGCCGGGTGGGGGGGGCCTACGAGCAGTACTTC.